This T cell receptor beta chain was identified in a study of identifying expanded T cells in peripheral blood. Assay: immunoSEQ multiplex PCR; the TCRdb copy retains only in-frame clones and omits some. This table has about 91,000 clones, approximately 89% appearing once. This clone was observed a handful of times. This CDR3 contains 12 residues. Germline CDR1 and CDR2: MDHEN and SYDVKM. With 3 bases removed from V and 13 bases from J, the gap between germline ends came to 10 bases. The receptor was derived from a person aged 18 to 75 in good health. V and J are TRBV28 and TRBJ1-6; no definite D call. Sequences were obtained from blood. The CDR3: CASSFGGDPLHF. As DNA, the CDR3 is TGTGCCAGCAGTTTCGGTGGAGACCCCCTCCACTTT. Supplemented by reference TRBV28 and TRBJ1-6, the full variable domain reads DVKVTQSSRYLVKRTGEKVFLECVQDMDHENMFWYRQDPGLGLRLIYFSYDVKMKEKGDIPEGYSVSREKKERFSLILESASTNQTSMYLCASSFGGDPLHFGNGTRLTVT.